A single T cell receptor (beta chain) is shown here with its context. Adults of Caucasian background living in Nashville, Tennessee made up all donors. The CDR3 sequence is 15 residues long. Germline V lookup: CDR1 ENHRY, CDR2 SYGVKD. The V end was cut by 3 bases, the J end by 5 bases, with 17 bases between. The record originates from a study of shared clonotypes between healthy human individuals. Unsorted PBMC DNA went through sequencing on ten immunoSEQ deep assay plates. Repertoires were generated with immunoSEQ multiplex PCR, while TCRdb's copy carries only in-frame clones and drops some. In the table there are some 450,000 clones, roughly four fifths of which are singletons.

The specimen sequenced was PBMCs. This chain connects TRBV10-3 to TRBJ2-7; D may be TRBD2 (5 bases). The TCR sequence derives from a woman in her thirties or forties in good health. Some clones in this sample may be carry-over from other donors' samples. CDR3 sequence: CAISDLRPSNHEQYF. Here the CDR3 DNA reads TGTGCCATCAGTGACCTAAGGCCTAGCAACCACGAGCAGTACTTC.